This TCR beta chain was identified during a study of lymphopenia after photon versus proton radiotherapy. This table comes from immunoSEQ multiplex PCR, and its TCRdb copy is limited to in-frame clones, with some not included. This sample has around 55,000 clones, with roughly 83% found just once. Comment on this clone: Its antigen remains unidentified.

From germline, CDR1 is SGDLS and CDR2 YYNGEE. Trimming pared 2 bases from V and 5 bases from J, leaving 17 bases between. This CDR3 contains 16 residues. Study results and caveats: Better survival with proton therapy was suggested as possible, not demonstrated. Post-nadir TCR diversity decline inversely tracked overall survival among those who died. After the lymphocyte nadir, photon-treated repertoires showed oligoclonal expansion, especially of CD8+ Temra cells.

Here the sequenced sample was peripheral blood, taken from a patient treated with proton-based radiotherapy. The J gene is TRBJ2-1, the V gene TRBV9, with D perhaps matching TRBD2 (6 bases). The receptor was derived from a man aged 60 to 75 with pancreatic cancer. The CDR3 coding sequence is TGTGCCAGCAGCGTGGGTGGGAGGCCTGTAAACAATGAGCAGTTCTTC. Protein: CASSVGGRPVNNEQFF.